Shown below are 15 T cell receptor beta chains from a single sample sequenced in a study of T cell responses to AZD1222 COVID-19 vaccine. Using immunoSEQ multiplex PCR, the repertoire was profiled, and TCRdb retains in-frame clones only, with some absent. The table records 150,000 to 250,000 clones, roughly 90% of them present only once. Source: peripheral blood, taken 28 days after the second AZD1222 dose. The receptor set was obtained from an adult who received the AZD1222 COVID-19 vaccine.

V and J are TRBV7-9 and TRBJ2-1; 9 bases are shared with TRBD2. After removal of 5 bases from V and 1 base from J, the junction contained 12 bases not matched to a gene. The CDR3 is 18 residues long. Looked up from germline, CDR1 is SEHNR and CDR2 is FQNEAQ (reference sequence). Here the CDR3 reads CASSLTSVSGSSYNEQFF. The CDR3 coding sequence is TGTGCCAGCAGCCTGACGTCAGTTAGCGGGAGTTCCTACAATGAGCAGTTCTTC.

The chain uses TRBV29-1 and TRBJ1-4, with D possibly TRBD1 on 5 matching bases. Looked up from germline, CDR1 is SQVTM and CDR2 is ANQGSEA. Trimming left V 7 bases short and J 8 bases short, with 11 bases between. The CDR3 consists of 11 residues. CDR3 sequence reads: CSAGRQEKLFF. As DNA, the CDR3 is TGCAGCGCGGGGAGACAGGAAAAACTGTTTTTT.

V usage is TRBV4-1 and J usage is TRBJ1-5, with a weak D call TRBD1 (6 bases). This CDR3 has 15 amino acids. V was pared by 0 bases and J by 6 bases, with 12 bases between. Germline V CDR1 and CDR2: MGHRA, YSYEKL. The CDR3 here is CASSQEHRDGQPQHF. CDR3 nucleotide sequence: TGCGCCAGCAGCCAAGAGCACAGGGACGGTCAGCCCCAGCATTTT.

This rearrangement joins TRBV28 to TRBJ1-1; a possible D gene is TRBD1 (6 bases). V lost 5 bases, J lost 1 base, and 14 bases lay in between. Germline V lookup: CDR1 MDHEN, CDR2 SYDVKM. This CDR3 is built from 15 residues. For the CDR3, the DNA is TGTGCCAGCAGTCCACCTCAGGGGCAGAACACTGAAGCTTTCTTT. Its protein product is CASSPPQGQNTEAFF.

The V call is TRBV5-1, the J call TRBJ2-7; D possibly corresponds to TRBD2 (6 bases). The CDR3 extends over 15 amino acids. Germline CDR1 and CDR2: SGHRS and YFSETQ. V lost 4 bases and J 4 bases, leaving 18 bases between the germline ends. Here the CDR3 DNA reads TGCGCCAGCAGCGCATCGGGACTTGGATTGTACGAGCAGTACTTC. Protein: CASSASGLGLYEQYF. The full variable domain, with the rest looked up from reference TRBV5-1 and TRBJ2-7, is KAGVTQTPRYLIKTRGQQVTLSCSPISGHRSVSWYQQTPGQGLQFLFEYFSETQRNKGNFPGRFSGRQFSNSRSEMNVSTLELGDSALYLCASSASGLGLYEQYFGPGTRLTVT.

This chain connects TRBV5-1 to TRBJ2-5; a possible D gene is TRBD1 (5 bases). Germline CDR1 SGHRS, CDR2 YFSETQ. This CDR3 is built from 15 residues. V gave up 1 base and J gave up 4 bases, with 14 bases separating them. CDR3 nucleotides: TGCGCCAGCAGCTTGAATCCCCAGGGTGGAGAGACCCAGTACTTC. It codes for CASSLNPQGGETQYF. The full variable domain, its missing parts supplied by reference TRBV5-1 and TRBJ2-5, is KAGVTQTPRYLIKTRGQQVTLSCSPISGHRSVSWYQQTPGQGLQFLFEYFSETQRNKGNFPGRFSGRQFSNSRSEMNVSTLELGDSALYLCASSLNPQGGETQYFGPGTRLLVL.

V usage is TRBV7-2 and J usage is TRBJ1-1, with D uncertain. Germline V CDR1 and CDR2: SGHTA, FQGNSA. Trimming stripped 6 bases from V and 1 base from J, with 9 bases between. The CDR3 consists of 13 residues. The CDR3 bases are TGTGCCAGCAGTTCAGACAAGAACACTGAAGCTTTCTTT. Translating it yields CASSSDKNTEAFF.

This rearrangement joins TRBV5-1 to TRBJ2-2; a possible D gene is TRBD2 (6 bases). Germline CDR1 reads SGHRS; CDR2 reads YFSETQ. V was pared by 7 bases and J by 1 base, with 14 bases between. The CDR3 is 15 residues long. CDR3 residues: CASLPGLKNTGELFF. DNA for the CDR3: TGCGCCAGCCTACCGGGACTCAAGAACACCGGGGAGCTGTTTTTT.

The chain recombines TRBV5-5 with TRBJ1-2; weak D call: TRBD1 (6 bases). Germline V gene sequence: CDR1 SGHKS, CDR2 YYEKEE (reference sequence). The V end lost 0 bases, the J end lost 6 bases, and 12 bases lay between the germline ends. The length of the CDR3 is 14 residues. The CDR3 sequence: CASSLVQGRHGYTF. DNA of the CDR3: TGTGCCAGCAGCTTGGTACAGGGAAGACATGGCTACACCTTC. Together with reference TRBV5-5 and TRBJ1-2, the CDR3 gives the full variable domain: DAGVTQSPTHLIKTRGQQVTLRCSPISGHKSVSWYQQVLGQGPQFIFQYYEKEERGRGNFPDRFSARQFPNYSSELNVNALLLGDSALYLCASSLVQGRHGYTFGSGTRLTVV.

This chain uses TRBV6-5 with TRBJ2-7; D may be TRBD1 or TRBD2 (5 bases each). The CDR3 consists of 15 residues. Germline lookup yields CDR1 MNHEY and CDR2 SVGAGI. V dropped 2 bases and J dropped 2 bases, with 13 bases sitting between them. The DNA of the CDR3 is TGTGCCAGCAGTTACGGGGGATTGAGGACCTACGAGCAGTACTTC. Translating gives CASSYGGLRTYEQYF.

This chain uses TRBV7-8 with TRBJ1-1, with a weak D call TRBD1 (5 bases). The CDR3 sequence is 12 residues long. Trimming stripped 3 bases from V and 8 bases from J, with 10 bases between. The germline CDR1 and CDR2 sequences are SGHVS and FQNEAQ. The CDR3 loop reads CASSLGTSEAFF. The DNA of the CDR3 is TGTGCCAGCAGCTTGGGGACCTCGGAAGCTTTCTTT. The variable domain in full, with the rest retrieved from reference TRBV7-8 and TRBJ1-1, is GAGVSQSPRYKVAKRGQDVALRCDPISGHVSLFWYQQALGQGPEFLTYFQNEAQLDKSGLPSDRFFAERPEGSVSTLKIQRTQQEDSAVYLCASSLGTSEAFFGQGTRLTVV.

This clone has just one count. The V and J genes are TRBV9 and TRBJ1-1; the D gene is possibly TRBD1 (6 bases). Germline assignment: CDR1 SGDLS and CDR2 YYNGEE. V lost 4 bases, J lost 2 bases, and 18 bases lay in between. The CDR3 is made up of 16 amino acids. CDR3 coding DNA: TGTGCCAGCAGCAGAGAGGGGGGATTCGGAAACACTGAAGCTTTCTTT. Encoded protein: CASSREGGFGNTEAFF.

The rearrangement joins TRBV28 to TRBJ1-1; 7 nucleotides align to TRBD1. V was pared by 3 bases and J by 3 bases, with 7 bases of the junction left unmatched. The CDR3 is 15 residues long. Germline CDR1 is MDHEN and CDR2 is SYDVKM. The CDR3 sequence is CASSLGGGTDTEAFF. In DNA form, the CDR3 reads TGTGCCAGCAGTTTGGGAGGGGGCACGGACACTGAAGCTTTCTTT.

The genes are TRBV9 and TRBJ2-1, with 14 bases aligning to TRBD2. Trimming took 3 bases from V and 9 from J; bases not matched to a gene: 5. Germline CDR1 is SGDLS and CDR2 is YYNGEE. This CDR3 comprises 15 residues. The CDR3 DNA follows: TGTGCCAGCAGCGCAATGGGACTAGCGGGAGTTGAGCAGTTCTTC. It specifies CASSAMGLAGVEQFF. Variable domain in full (rest from reference TRBV9 and TRBJ2-1): DSGVTQTPKHLITATGQRVTLRCSPRSGDLSVYWYQQSLDQGLQFLIQYYNGEERAKGNILERFSAQQFPDLHSELNLSSLELGDSALYFCASSAMGLAGVEQFFGPGTRLTVL.

The chain has TRBV27 and TRBJ1-6; possible D gene TRBD1, 6 bases. Trimming cost V 6 bases and J 7 bases, with 16 bases left between them. The CDR3 sequence is 15 residues long. Germline lookup yields CDR1 MNHEY and CDR2 SMNVEV (reference sequence). CDR3 DNA: TGTGCCAGCAGGCCCGGACAGCTTGAGAATTCACCCCTCCACTTT. Amino acid sequence: CASRPGQLENSPLHF.